This TCR beta chain was sequenced in a study of shared clonotypes between healthy human individuals. Study results and caveats: Generally, naive subsets (rather than memory subsets) showed larger estimated richness.

Trimming removed 3 bases at V and 0 bases at J, with 9 bases between. The CDR3 is 15 residues long. Per the germline V gene, CDR1 is SGHTA and CDR2 is FQGNSA. This clone was observed once. Its antigen remains unknown. Clones were sequenced by immunoSEQ multiplex PCR, and TCRdb holds only the in-frame ones, with some missing. The sample carries a few million clones, over 85% recorded once. The chain recombines TRBV7-2 with TRBJ1-3; unclear D gene. The TCR sequence derives from a young man in good health. Some clones in this sample may be carry-over from other donors' samples. Sequencing was done on a sample of naive CD4+ T cells from PBMCs. Subset given: CD45RA+ positively selected. This CDR3 is CASSFPFDSGNTIYF. The CDR3, as DNA: TGTGCCAGCAGCTTCCCCTTCGACTCTGGAAACACCATATATTTT.